These 24 T cell receptor beta chains came from one sample sequenced in a study of blood T cells in healthy people across ages. The second PCR ran about 6 to 11 cycles with a sample-barcoded 5' primer and J-beta primers. TCRdb redid the calling of the 5' RACE reads with MiXCR, one entry per CDR3 protein. In the table there are about 1.6 million distinct CDR3 sequences, around 35% of which are singletons. The source material was blood. The receptor set was obtained from a woman younger than 45 in good health.

This rearrangement joins TRBV28 to TRBJ2-7; perhaps TRBD1 as D (6 bases). This CDR3 has 13 amino acids. Trimming took 3 bases from V and 12 from J, leaving 18 bases between them. Germline CDR1 MDHEN, CDR2 SYDVKM. The CDR3 spells CASSLVGQPESYF. The CDR3 region has the DNA TGTGCCAGCAGTTTGGTAGGACAGCCGGAGTCGTACTTC. The full variable domain, in which reference TRBV28 and TRBJ2-7 provide the parts outside the CDR3, is DVKVTQSSRYLVKRTGEKVFLECVQDMDHENMFWYRQDPGLGLRLIYFSYDVKMKEKGDIPEGYSVSREKKERFSLILESASTNQTSMYLCASSLVGQPESYFGPGTRLTVT.

This clonotype was picked up a small number of times. J is TRBJ2-3 and V is TRBV27; D is undetermined. The CDR3 sequence is 13 residues long. With 6 bases removed from V and 2 bases from J, the gap between germline ends came to 9 bases. The V gene's germline CDR1 is MNHEY and CDR2 SMNVEV (reference sequence). The CDR3 DNA is TGTGCCAGCAGCCACTACCCCACAGATACGCAGTATTTT. This encodes CASSHYPTDTQYF.

This clonotype was seen a few times. The CDR3 coding sequence is TGTGCCAGCAGTTCCCCGGACAGGGGCTGGTATGGCTACACCTTC. Protein product: CASSSPDRGWYGYTF. This chain links TRBV12-3 or TRBV12-4 with TRBJ1-2, with TRBD1 matching 9 bases. The CDR3 loop spans 15 amino acids. Trimming cost V 4 bases and J 5 bases; bases outside gene matches: 8.

This clonotype occurred many times. V usage is TRBV20-1 and J usage is TRBJ2-7; TRBD1 aligns across 10 bases. Germline V lookup: CDR1 DFQATT, CDR2 SNEGSKA (reference sequence). The CDR3 totals 13 residues. J lost 4 bases, V lost 6 bases, and 6 bases had no gene match. CDR3 amino acids: CSAGGTGEYEQYF. CDR3 nucleotides: TGCAGTGCCGGGGGGACAGGGGAATACGAGCAGTACTTC.

This clonotype came up many times. This rearrangement joins TRBV20-1 to TRBJ2-7; a weak D match, TRBD2 (6 bases). Germline V gene sequence: CDR1 DFQATT, CDR2 SNEGSKA (reference sequence). The CDR3 is 12 residues long. CDR3 nucleotides: TGCAGCCCCTTAGGAGGGTCCTACGAGCAGTACTTC. It specifies CSPLGGSYEQYF.

This CDR3 is CASSPGWGTGGELFF. The CDR3 nucleotides read TGTGCCAGCAGCCCCGGGTGGGGGACCGGCGGGGAGCTGTTTTTT. The chain has TRBV3-1 and TRBJ2-2; either TRBD1 or TRBD2 may supply D (5 bases each). In germline, CDR1 is LGHDT, CDR2 YNNKEL (reference sequence). This CDR3 is 15 amino acids long. Trimming left V 4 bases short and J 7 bases short, with 16 bases between. The full variable domain, in which reference TRBV3-1 and TRBJ2-2 provide the parts outside the CDR3, is DTAVSQTPKYLVTQMGNDKSIKCEQNLGHDTMYWYKQDSKKFLKIMFSYNNKELIINETVPNRFSPKSPDKAHLNLHINSLELGDSAVYFCASSPGWGTGGELFFGEGSRLTVL.

The chain couples TRBV28 to TRBJ2-5; 9 positions agree with TRBD2. Germline lookup yields CDR1 MDHEN and CDR2 SYDVKM. The length of the CDR3 is 15 residues. The junction had 6 bases not matched to a gene; V was cut back by 6 bases and J by 1 base. CDR3 sequence reads: CASSRLAVFQETQYF. CDR3 in DNA: TGTGCCAGCAGCAGACTAGCGGTTTTCCAAGAGACCCAGTACTTC.

The chain employs TRBV6-1 and TRBJ2-5; 8 nucleotides match TRBD2. Trimming at V came to 7 bases and at J to 7 bases, leaving 14 bases not matched to a gene. The CDR3 is 15 residues long. Germline loops: CDR1 MNHNS, CDR2 SASEGT. This CDR3 reads CASKLGLGAAATQYF. DNA for the CDR3: TGTGCCAGCAAATTGGGACTAGGGGCCGCCGCGACCCAGTACTTC.

V gene TRBV12-3 or TRBV12-4 combines with J gene TRBJ1-5; D ambiguous. This CDR3 contains 14 residues. The ends were cut back, 6 bases at V and 0 bases at J, with 9 bases in the middle. This CDR3 reads CASSQSRSNQPQHF. The CDR3, as DNA: TGTGCCAGCAGCCAGAGCCGTAGCAATCAGCCCCAGCATTTT.

The chain combines TRBV6-1 with TRBJ2-1; 13 positions match TRBD2. The CDR3 is 16 residues long. J was trimmed by 4 bases and V by 7 bases; bases with no gene match: 7. The V gene's germline CDR1 is MNHNS and CDR2 SASEGT. The CDR3: CASTRTSGRKYNEQFF. The CDR3 nucleotides read TGTGCCAGCACCCGGACTAGCGGGAGAAAGTACAATGAGCAGTTCTTC.

In regard to this clonotype: With a much larger clone just one base away, this may be a read error. The chain is built from TRBV29-1 and TRBJ2-1; D possibly matches TRBD1 or TRBD2 (5 bases each). CDR1 is SQVTM and CDR2 is ANQGSEA in the germline V gene. Deletions cut 4 bases from V and 13 bases from J, with 17 bases between. The CDR3 extends over 12 amino acids. The chain's CDR3 is CSVVGDQETQFF. The CDR3 region has the DNA TGCAGCGTTGTAGGGGACCAAGAGACCCAGTTCTTC.

This clonotype is a singleton in its sample. The chain links TRBV3-1 to TRBJ1-4, with D hard to call. Deletions cut 10 bases from V and 0 bases from J, with 12 bases between. CDR1 is LGHDT, CDR2 YNNKEL, per germline (reference sequence). This CDR3 spans 14 amino acids. The CDR3 protein is CATTDGATNEKLFF. CDR3 DNA sequence: TGTGCCACAACGGACGGTGCAACTAATGAAAAACTGTTTTTT.

This clonotype was detected only a few times. J is TRBJ2-3 and V is TRBV7-8; 13 nucleotides match TRBD2. CDR3 length: 18 residues. Germline lookup yields CDR1 SGHVS and CDR2 FQNEAQ. V lost 5 bases to trimming and J lost 0 bases; unmatched junction nucleotides: 8. In nucleotides, the CDR3 is TGTGCCAGCAGCCTCGGGACTAGCGGGGTTCCTAGCACAGATACGCAGTATTTT. Residues: CASSLGTSGVPSTDTQYF. The full variable domain, in which reference TRBV7-8 and TRBJ2-3 provide the parts outside the CDR3, is GAGVSQSPRYKVAKRGQDVALRCDPISGHVSLFWYQQALGQGPEFLTYFQNEAQLDKSGLPSDRFFAERPEGSVSTLKIQRTQQEDSAVYLCASSLGTSGVPSTDTQYFGPGTRLTVL.

About this clonotype: This may arise from a read error, as a much more abundant clone is one base away. The chain links TRBV12-3 or TRBV12-4 to TRBJ2-3, with unresolved D. The CDR3 covers 15 residues. The chain's CDR3 is CASSLTPLGPDAQYF. For the CDR3, the DNA is TGTGCCAGCAGCCTTACGCCTCTAGGTCCAGATGCGCAGTATTTT.

This clonotype was counted a few times. The chain has TRBV30 and TRBJ2-1; D may match TRBD1 or TRBD2 (5 bases each). CDR3 length: 14 residues. Germline V gene sequence: CDR1 GTSNPN, CDR2 SVGIG (reference sequence). V lost 1 base to trimming and J lost 6 bases, with 13 bases between them. The chain's CDR3 is CAWSGLVGGNEQFF. The CDR3 DNA reads TGTGCCTGGAGTGGTCTAGTTGGGGGCAATGAGCAGTTCTTC.

V gene TRBV5-1 combines with J gene TRBJ2-1; possible D gene TRBD1, 5 bases. CDR1 is SGHRS and CDR2 is YFSETQ in the germline V gene. Trimming cost V 3 bases and J 7 bases, with 11 bases left between them. The length of the CDR3 is 13 residues. CDR3 region: CASSSPGKNEQFF. As DNA, the CDR3 is TGCGCCAGCAGCTCACCAGGGAAAAATGAGCAGTTCTTC.

This chain links TRBV3-1 with TRBJ2-3; 7 bases line up with TRBD1. Germline lookup yields CDR1 LGHDT and CDR2 YNNKEL (reference sequence). This CDR3 is 16 amino acids long. Trimming at V came to 3 bases and at J to 2 bases, leaving 8 bases not matched to a gene. CDR3 region: CASSQQGTDPTDTQYF. CDR3 in DNA: TGTGCCAGCAGCCAGCAGGGGACAGATCCCACAGATACGCAGTATTTT.

The CDR3 DNA sequence: TGCAGCGTCCTTCAATCTGTAGGTGGCAATCAGCCCCAGCATTTT. Protein sequence: CSVLQSVGGNQPQHF. J is TRBJ1-5 and V is TRBV29-1, with no clear D. Germline V CDR1 and CDR2: SQVTM, ANQGSEA. The V and J ends lost 6 bases and 2 bases respectively, with 17 bases between them. This CDR3 spans 15 amino acids.

V usage is TRBV28 and J usage is TRBJ1-5; maybe TRBD1 (5 bases). The CDR3 contains 14 residues. Trimming pared 3 bases from V and 5 bases from J, leaving 11 bases between. Germline lookup yields CDR1 MDHEN and CDR2 SYDVKM. The CDR3 nucleotides read TGTGCCAGCAGTTTCCGGGACTTTGATCAGCCCCAGCATTTT. This encodes CASSFRDFDQPQHF.

V gene TRBV10-3 combines with J gene TRBJ1-1; TRBD1 is a possible D gene (5 bases). Trimming pared 0 bases from V and 1 base from J, leaving 12 bases between. CDR1 and CDR2 (germline): ENHRY, SYGVKD. This CDR3 is 16 amino acids long. CDR3 sequence reads: CAISESGGDANTEAFF. Written as DNA, the CDR3 is TGTGCCATCAGTGAGTCGGGGGGAGATGCGAACACTGAAGCTTTCTTT.

This clonotype was counted a few times. This sequence joins TRBV29-1 and TRBJ2-7; D gene unclear. The V gene's germline CDR1 is SQVTM and CDR2 ANQGSEA. Trimming cost V 7 bases and J 1 base, with 23 bases left between them. CDR3 size: 16 residues. CDR3 coding DNA: TGCAGCGCACAATTTCTAGGGAAGTTTGGGTCCTACGAGCAGTACTTC. As protein: CSAQFLGKFGSYEQYF.

This clonotype was counted a few times. The chain is built from TRBV20-1 and TRBJ1-2; D gene uncertain. V was cut by 6 bases and J by 8 bases, with 22 bases left in between. The germline V gene has CDR1 DFQATT and CDR2 SNEGSKA (reference sequence). The CDR3 totals 14 residues. CDR3: CSALPKGEGWGYTF. Here the CDR3 DNA reads TGCAGTGCCCTCCCCAAGGGCGAGGGTTGGGGCTACACCTTC.

The sample holds many counts of this clonotype. This chain uses TRBV10-3 with TRBJ2-3; a possible D gene is TRBD2 (6 bases). V dropped 7 bases and J dropped 0 bases, with 14 bases sitting between them. The CDR3 is 15 amino acids. Germline V CDR1 and CDR2: ENHRY, SYGVKD. CDR3 protein: CAIKEGDSSTDTQYF. DNA for the CDR3: TGTGCCATCAAGGAAGGGGACTCGAGCACAGATACGCAGTATTTT.

The rearrangement links TRBV9 to TRBJ2-1; D possibly corresponds to TRBD2 (6 bases). The CDR3 covers 16 residues. Trimming pared 0 bases from V and 1 base from J, leaving 11 bases between. Germline V gives CDR1 SGDLS, CDR2 YYNGEE. Written as DNA, the CDR3 is TGTGCCAGCAGCGTAGACGGGAGCTCATCCTACAATGAGCAGTTCTTC. Its translation: CASSVDGSSSYNEQFF.